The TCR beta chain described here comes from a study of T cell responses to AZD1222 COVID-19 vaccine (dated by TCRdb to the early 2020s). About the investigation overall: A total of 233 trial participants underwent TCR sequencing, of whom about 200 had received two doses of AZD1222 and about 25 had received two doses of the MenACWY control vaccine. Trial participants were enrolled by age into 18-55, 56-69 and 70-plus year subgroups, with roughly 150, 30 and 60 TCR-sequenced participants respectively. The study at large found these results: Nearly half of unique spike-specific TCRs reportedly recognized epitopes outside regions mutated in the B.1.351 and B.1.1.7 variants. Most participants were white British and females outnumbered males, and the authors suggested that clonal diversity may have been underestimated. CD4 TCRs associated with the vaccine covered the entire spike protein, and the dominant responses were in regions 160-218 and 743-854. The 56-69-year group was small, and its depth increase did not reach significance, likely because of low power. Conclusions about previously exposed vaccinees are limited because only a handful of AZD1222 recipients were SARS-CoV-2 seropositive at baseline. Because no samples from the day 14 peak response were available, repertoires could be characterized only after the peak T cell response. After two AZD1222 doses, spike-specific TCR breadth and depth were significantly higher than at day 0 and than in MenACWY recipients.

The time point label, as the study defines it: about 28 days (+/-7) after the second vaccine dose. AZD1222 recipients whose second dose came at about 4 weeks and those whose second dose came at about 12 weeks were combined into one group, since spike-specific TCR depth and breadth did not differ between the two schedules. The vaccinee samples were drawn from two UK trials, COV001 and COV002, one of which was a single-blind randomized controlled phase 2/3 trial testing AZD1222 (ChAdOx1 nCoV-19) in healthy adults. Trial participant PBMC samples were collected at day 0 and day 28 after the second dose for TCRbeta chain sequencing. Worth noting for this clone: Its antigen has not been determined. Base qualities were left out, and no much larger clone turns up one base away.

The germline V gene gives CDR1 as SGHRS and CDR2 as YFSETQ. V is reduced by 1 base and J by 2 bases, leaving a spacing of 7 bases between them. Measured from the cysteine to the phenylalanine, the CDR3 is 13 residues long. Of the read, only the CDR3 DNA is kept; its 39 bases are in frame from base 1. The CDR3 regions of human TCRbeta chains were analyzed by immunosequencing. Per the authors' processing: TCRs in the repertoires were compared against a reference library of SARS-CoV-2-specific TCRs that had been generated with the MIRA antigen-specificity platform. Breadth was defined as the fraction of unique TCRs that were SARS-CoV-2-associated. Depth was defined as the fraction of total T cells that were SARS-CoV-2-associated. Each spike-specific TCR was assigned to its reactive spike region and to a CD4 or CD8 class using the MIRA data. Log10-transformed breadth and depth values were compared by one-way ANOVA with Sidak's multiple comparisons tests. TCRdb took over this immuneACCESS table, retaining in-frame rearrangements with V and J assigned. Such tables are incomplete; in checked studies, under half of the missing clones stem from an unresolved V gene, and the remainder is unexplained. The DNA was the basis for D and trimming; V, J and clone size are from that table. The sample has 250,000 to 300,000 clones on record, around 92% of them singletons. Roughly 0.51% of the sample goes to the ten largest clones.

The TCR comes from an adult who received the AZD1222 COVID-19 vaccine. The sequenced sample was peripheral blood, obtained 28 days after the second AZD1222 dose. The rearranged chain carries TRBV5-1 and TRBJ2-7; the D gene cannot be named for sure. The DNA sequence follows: TGCGCCAGCAGCTTGCCAGATACCTACGAGCAGTACTTC. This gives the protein CASSLPDTYEQYF.